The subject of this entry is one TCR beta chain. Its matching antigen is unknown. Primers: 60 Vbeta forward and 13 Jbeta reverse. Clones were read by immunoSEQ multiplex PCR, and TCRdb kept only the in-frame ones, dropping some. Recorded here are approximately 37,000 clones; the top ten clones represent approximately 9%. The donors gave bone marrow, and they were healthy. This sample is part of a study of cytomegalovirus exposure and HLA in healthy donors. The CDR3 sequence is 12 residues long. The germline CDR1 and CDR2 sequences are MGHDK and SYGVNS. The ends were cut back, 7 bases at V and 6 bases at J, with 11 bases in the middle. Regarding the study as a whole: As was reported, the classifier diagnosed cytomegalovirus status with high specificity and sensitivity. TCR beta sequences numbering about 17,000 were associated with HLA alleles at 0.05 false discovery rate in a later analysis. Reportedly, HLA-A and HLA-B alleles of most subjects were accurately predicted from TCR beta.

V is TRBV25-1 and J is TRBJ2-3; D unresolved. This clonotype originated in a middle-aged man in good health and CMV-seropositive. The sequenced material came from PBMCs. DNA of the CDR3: TGTGCCAGCACAGGTCCTGGGGATACGCAGTATTTT. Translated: CASTGPGDTQYF.